Listed below are T cell receptor beta chains from one sample, sequenced in a study of shared clonotypes between healthy human individuals. The repertoire was sequenced with immunoSEQ multiplex PCR; TCRdb's copy has only in-frame clones and lacks some. The sample consists of 2 million to 3 million clones, 80% to 95% of them appearing once. The sequenced sample was naive CD4+ T cells from PBMCs. The source is a man between 18 and 35 years old in good health. Some clones in this sample may be carry-over from other donors' samples. CDR3s include the opening cysteine and the closing phenylalanine or tryptophan. A D gene is named only where the DNA matches it firmly. Not all rows give a size; the values are once, few, many and, for expanded clones, a class.

cdr3_aa: CASSLGGFGVYEQYF
cdr3_nt: TGCGCCAGCAGCTTGGGTGGCTTTGGGGTTTACGAGCAGTACTTC
j_call: TRBJ2-7
d_call: -
clone_size: -
v_call: TRBV5-1

cdr3_aa: CASSVTGLDYGYTF
cdr3_nt: TGTGCCAGCTCTGTGACAGGGTTAGATTATGGCTACACCTTC
j_call: TRBJ1-2
d_call: TRBD1
clone_size: -
v_call: TRBV18

cdr3_aa: CASSPRDGRYEQYF
cdr3_nt: TGTGCCAGCAGCCCCCGGGACGGACGGTACGAGCAGTACTTC
j_call: TRBJ2-7
d_call: -
clone_size: -
v_call: TRBV13

cdr3_aa: CASSLVAGGGVETQYF
cdr3_nt: TGCGCCAGCAGCTTGGTTGCTGGAGGGGGTGTAGAGACCCAGTACTTC
j_call: TRBJ2-5
d_call: -
clone_size: -
v_call: TRBV5-1

cdr3_aa: CASGGLGGTDTQYF
cdr3_nt: TGTGCCAGCGGAGGGTTGGGGGGCACAGATACGCAGTATTTT
j_call: TRBJ2-3
d_call: -
clone_size: -
v_call: TRBV5-8

cdr3_aa: CARSFVWEATTDTQYF
cdr3_nt: TGTGCCAGAAGCTTCGTCTGGGAGGCCACCACAGATACGCAGTATTTT
j_call: TRBJ2-3
d_call: -
clone_size: many
v_call: TRBV5-3

cdr3_aa: CASSSQGYGNTIYF
cdr3_nt: TGTGCCAGCAGTTCGCAGGGATATGGAAACACCATATATTTT
j_call: TRBJ1-3
d_call: -
clone_size: -
v_call: TRBV28

cdr3_aa: CASSQPGRGPSNQPQHF
cdr3_nt: TGCGCCAGCAGCCAACCCGGGAGGGGACCTAGCAATCAGCCCCAGCATTTT
j_call: TRBJ1-5
d_call: -
clone_size: -
v_call: TRBV4-1

cdr3_aa: CASTSRGDSYEQYF
cdr3_nt: TGTGCCAGCACCTCCCGGGGGGACAGCTACGAGCAGTACTTC
j_call: TRBJ2-7
d_call: -
clone_size: -
v_call: TRBV27

cdr3_aa: CASSPPGQHNSPLHF
cdr3_nt: TGTGCCAGCAGCCCCCCGGGACAGCACAATTCACCCCTCCACTTT
j_call: TRBJ1-6
d_call: TRBD1
clone_size: once
v_call: TRBV9

cdr3_aa: CASSLSIRGAGELFF
cdr3_nt: TGTGCCAGCAGTCTATCCATTCGGGGGGCCGGGGAGCTGTTTTTT
j_call: TRBJ2-2
d_call: TRBD2
clone_size: once
v_call: TRBV28

cdr3_aa: CASSSQGSRDQPQHF
cdr3_nt: TGTGCCAGCAGCTCACAGGGGAGTCGCGATCAGCCCCAGCATTTT
j_call: TRBJ1-5
d_call: TRBD1
clone_size: -
v_call: TRBV5-4

cdr3_aa: CASSLTPRDGTEAFF
cdr3_nt: TGTGCCAGCAGTTTAACCCCCAGGGATGGCACTGAAGCTTTCTTT
j_call: TRBJ1-1
d_call: -
clone_size: -
v_call: TRBV27

cdr3_aa: CASSSPRASGSHEQYF
cdr3_nt: TGTGCCAGCAGCTCGCCCCGCGCTAGCGGGAGCCACGAGCAGTACTTC
j_call: TRBJ2-7
d_call: TRBD2
clone_size: -
v_call: TRBV5-5

cdr3_aa: CASSPRTGGGTEAFF
cdr3_nt: TGTGCCAGCAGCCCCCGGACAGGGGGAGGTACTGAAGCTTTCTTT
j_call: TRBJ1-1
d_call: TRBD1
clone_size: -
v_call: TRBV9

cdr3_aa: CASSFGQRASYEQYF
cdr3_nt: TGTGCCAGCAGTTTTGGACAGAGGGCTTCCTACGAGCAGTACTTC
j_call: TRBJ2-7
d_call: -
clone_size: -
v_call: TRBV27

cdr3_aa: CAWSVGMGETQYF
cdr3_nt: TGTGCCTGGAGTGTTGGAATGGGAGAGACCCAGTACTTC
j_call: TRBJ2-5
d_call: -
clone_size: -
v_call: TRBV30

cdr3_aa: CASSQDGRGYGYTF
cdr3_nt: TGCGCCAGCAGCCAAGATGGTCGGGGCTATGGCTACACCTTC
j_call: TRBJ1-2
d_call: -
clone_size: -
v_call: TRBV4-3

cdr3_aa: CASSPPLGGSGELFF
cdr3_nt: TGTGCCAGCAGCCCTCCTCTGGGGGGCAGCGGGGAGCTGTTTTTT
j_call: TRBJ2-2
d_call: -
clone_size: -
v_call: TRBV9

cdr3_aa: CASSLPGQGADTQYF
cdr3_nt: TGTGCCAGCAGCCTTCCGGGACAGGGGGCAGATACGCAGTATTTT
j_call: TRBJ2-3
d_call: TRBD1
clone_size: -
v_call: TRBV5-6

cdr3_aa: CASSFLGVQTEQYF
cdr3_nt: TGTGCCAGCAGTTTCCTGGGCGTCCAGACGGAGCAGTACTTC
j_call: TRBJ2-7
d_call: -
clone_size: -
v_call: TRBV27

cdr3_aa: CASRRQGAAQPQHF
cdr3_nt: TGTGCCAGCCGGAGACAGGGGGCGGCTCAGCCCCAGCATTTT
j_call: TRBJ1-5
d_call: TRBD1
clone_size: -
v_call: TRBV28

cdr3_aa: CASSPTDRDHEQYF
cdr3_nt: TGTGCCAGCTCACCAACGGACAGGGACCACGAGCAGTACTTC
j_call: TRBJ2-7
d_call: TRBD1
clone_size: -
v_call: TRBV18

cdr3_aa: CASSIVVRGHGANVLTF
cdr3_nt: TGTGCCAGTAGTATAGTAGTTCGAGGGCACGGGGCCAACGTCCTGACTTTC
j_call: TRBJ2-6
d_call: -
clone_size: -
v_call: TRBV19

cdr3_aa: CASSLGTNTGELFF
cdr3_nt: TGTGCCAGCAGTCTCGGGACGAACACCGGGGAGCTGTTTTTT
j_call: TRBJ2-2
d_call: -
clone_size: few
v_call: TRBV28

cdr3_aa: CASMRDREDYGYTF
cdr3_nt: TGTGCCAGCATGAGGGACAGGGAAGACTATGGCTACACCTTC
j_call: TRBJ1-2
d_call: TRBD1
clone_size: -
v_call: TRBV6-1

cdr3_aa: CASSLSGMSSYNEQFF
cdr3_nt: TGTGCCAGCAGTTTAAGCGGCATGAGCTCCTACAATGAGCAGTTCTTC
j_call: TRBJ2-1
d_call: -
clone_size: -
v_call: TRBV28

cdr3_aa: CASSLLREGNTEAFF
cdr3_nt: TGTGCCAGCAGCTTACTACGGGAGGGGAACACTGAAGCTTTCTTT
j_call: TRBJ1-1
d_call: -
clone_size: -
v_call: TRBV7-2

cdr3_aa: CASSLAGGFAGELFF
cdr3_nt: TGTGCCAGCAGCTTAGCGGGAGGGTTTGCCGGGGAGCTGTTTTTT
j_call: TRBJ2-2
d_call: TRBD2
clone_size: -
v_call: TRBV7-8

cdr3_aa: CASRRLGVGGFSGANVLTF
cdr3_nt: TGTGCCAGCAGAAGATTAGGGGTAGGGGGCTTCTCTGGGGCCAACGTCCTGACTTTC
j_call: TRBJ2-6
d_call: TRBD1
clone_size: -
v_call: TRBV27

cdr3_aa: CASSLSFSSGRIKAGELFF
cdr3_nt: TGTGCCAGCAGCTTATCTTTTAGCAGCGGGAGGATAAAGGCCGGGGAGCTGTTTTTT
j_call: TRBJ2-2
d_call: TRBD2
clone_size: -
v_call: TRBV7-9

cdr3_aa: CASSKKGNRYEQYF
cdr3_nt: TGTGCCAGCAGCAAGAAGGGGAACAGGTACGAGCAGTACTTC
j_call: TRBJ2-7
d_call: -
clone_size: -
v_call: TRBV21-1

cdr3_aa: CASTKVGRTGELFF
cdr3_nt: TGTGCCAGCACCAAAGTGGGCAGAACCGGGGAGCTGTTTTTT
j_call: TRBJ2-2
d_call: -
clone_size: -
v_call: TRBV7-2

cdr3_aa: CASTGRGQWETQYF
cdr3_nt: TGTGCCAGCACGGGTAGGGGGCAGTGGGAGACCCAGTACTTC
j_call: TRBJ2-5
d_call: TRBD1
clone_size: -
v_call: TRBV2

cdr3_aa: CAWSVGEKLFF
cdr3_nt: TGTGCCTGGAGTGTCGGAGAAAAACTGTTTTTT
j_call: TRBJ1-4
d_call: -
clone_size: -
v_call: TRBV30

cdr3_aa: CASSLGVAGHEQFF
cdr3_nt: TGTGCCAGCAGCCTCGGGGTAGCGGGGCATGAGCAGTTCTTC
j_call: TRBJ2-1
d_call: TRBD2
clone_size: -
v_call: TRBV11-2

cdr3_aa: CASKQGGVTVGGYTF
cdr3_nt: TGTGCCAGCAAACAAGGGGGCGTTACAGTAGGCGGCTACACCTTC
j_call: TRBJ1-2
d_call: TRBD1
clone_size: -
v_call: TRBV2

cdr3_aa: CASSRVNYGYTF
cdr3_nt: TGTGCCAGCAGCAGGGTCAACTATGGCTACACCTTC
j_call: TRBJ1-2
d_call: -
clone_size: -
v_call: TRBV25-1

cdr3_aa: CASSTLNYGYTF
cdr3_nt: TGTGCCAGCAGTACCCTTAACTATGGCTACACCTTC
j_call: TRBJ1-2
d_call: -
clone_size: -
v_call: TRBV28

cdr3_aa: CASSSSGTGRPYEQYF
cdr3_nt: TGTGCCAGCAGTTCCTCCGGGACAGGGCGACCCTACGAGCAGTACTTC
j_call: TRBJ2-7
d_call: TRBD1
clone_size: -
v_call: TRBV27

cdr3_aa: CASSLARGKPNTEAFF
cdr3_nt: TGTGCCAGCTCACTTGCCCGGGGCAAACCTAACACTGAAGCTTTCTTT
j_call: TRBJ1-1
d_call: -
clone_size: -
v_call: TRBV18

cdr3_aa: CASSLAWNTGELFF
cdr3_nt: TGTGCCAGCAGCTTAGCTTGGAACACCGGGGAGCTGTTTTTT
j_call: TRBJ2-2
d_call: -
clone_size: -
v_call: TRBV7-2

cdr3_aa: CASSLQGGSSGNTIYF
cdr3_nt: TGTGCCAGCAGTCTGCAGGGGGGAAGCTCTGGAAACACCATATATTTT
j_call: TRBJ1-3
d_call: TRBD1
clone_size: -
v_call: TRBV2

cdr3_aa: CASSLEGAGELFF
cdr3_nt: TGTGCCAGCAGCTTAGAGGGTGCCGGGGAGCTGTTTTTT
j_call: TRBJ2-2
d_call: -
clone_size: once
v_call: TRBV7-9

cdr3_aa: CASSRGRPRGTEAFF
cdr3_nt: TGTGCCAGCAGCCGGGGGAGGCCCCGGGGCACTGAAGCTTTCTTT
j_call: TRBJ1-1
d_call: -
clone_size: -
v_call: TRBV21-1

cdr3_aa: CASSLAGQDTDTQYF
cdr3_nt: TGCGCCAGCAGCTTGGCCGGACAAGACACAGATACGCAGTATTTT
j_call: TRBJ2-3
d_call: -
clone_size: -
v_call: TRBV5-1

cdr3_aa: CASSEDRHTEAFF
cdr3_nt: TGCGCCAGCAGTGAGGACAGGCACACTGAAGCTTTCTTT
j_call: TRBJ1-1
d_call: -
clone_size: few
v_call: TRBV10-1

cdr3_aa: CASSLDLGNEQYF
cdr3_nt: TGTGCCAGCAGTTTAGATCTCGGGAACGAGCAGTACTTC
j_call: TRBJ2-7
d_call: -
clone_size: -
v_call: TRBV28

cdr3_aa: CASSFTTNTEAFF
cdr3_nt: TGCGCCAGCAGTTTTACTACGAACACTGAAGCTTTCTTT
j_call: TRBJ1-1
d_call: -
clone_size: -
v_call: TRBV5-1

cdr3_aa: CASSEGTSGRARLFF
cdr3_nt: TGTGCCAGCAGTGAGGGGACTAGCGGGAGGGCCCGCCTGTTCTTC
j_call: TRBJ2-1
d_call: TRBD2
clone_size: -
v_call: TRBV6-1

cdr3_aa: CASSPRLALYEQYF
cdr3_nt: TGTGCCAGCAGCCCCCGACTAGCCCTCTACGAGCAGTACTTC
j_call: TRBJ2-7
d_call: TRBD2
clone_size: -
v_call: TRBV11-2

cdr3_aa: CASKLTLGGNTIYF
cdr3_nt: TGTGCCAGCAAATTGACGCTCGGGGGAAACACCATATATTTT
j_call: TRBJ1-3
d_call: -
clone_size: -
v_call: TRBV6-5